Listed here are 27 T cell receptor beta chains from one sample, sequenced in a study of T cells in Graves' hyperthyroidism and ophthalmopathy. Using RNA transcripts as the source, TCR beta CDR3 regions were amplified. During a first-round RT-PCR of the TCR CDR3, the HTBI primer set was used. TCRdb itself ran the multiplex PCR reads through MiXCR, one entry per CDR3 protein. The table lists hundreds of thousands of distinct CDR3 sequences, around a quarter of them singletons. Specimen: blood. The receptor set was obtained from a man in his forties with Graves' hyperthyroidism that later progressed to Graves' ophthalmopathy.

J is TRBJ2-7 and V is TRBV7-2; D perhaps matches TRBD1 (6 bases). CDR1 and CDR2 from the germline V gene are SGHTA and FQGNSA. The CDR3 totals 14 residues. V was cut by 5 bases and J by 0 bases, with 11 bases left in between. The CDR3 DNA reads TGTGCCAGCAGCCCAACAGGGAACTCCTACGAGCAGTACTTC. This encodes CASSPTGNSYEQYF.

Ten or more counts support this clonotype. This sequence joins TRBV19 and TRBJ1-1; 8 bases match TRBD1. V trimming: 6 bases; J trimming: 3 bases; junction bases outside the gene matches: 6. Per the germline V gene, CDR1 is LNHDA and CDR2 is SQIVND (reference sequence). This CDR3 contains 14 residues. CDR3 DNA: TGTGCCAGTAGCGTGACAGGGGAGTACACTGAAGCTTTCTTT. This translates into CASSVTGEYTEAFF. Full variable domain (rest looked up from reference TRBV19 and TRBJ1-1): DGGITQSPKYLFRKEGQNVTLSCEQNLNHDAMYWYRQDPGQGLRLIYYSQIVNDFQKGDIAEGYSVSREKKESFPLTVTSAQKNPTAFYLCASSVTGEYTEAFFGQGTRLTVV.

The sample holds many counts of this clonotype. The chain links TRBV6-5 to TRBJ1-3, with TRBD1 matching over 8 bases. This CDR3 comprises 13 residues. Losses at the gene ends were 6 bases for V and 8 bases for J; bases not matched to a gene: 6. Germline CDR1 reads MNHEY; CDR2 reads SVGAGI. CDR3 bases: TGTGCCAGCAGGCAGGGGGCCGTGGACACCATATATTTT. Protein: CASRQGAVDTIYF.

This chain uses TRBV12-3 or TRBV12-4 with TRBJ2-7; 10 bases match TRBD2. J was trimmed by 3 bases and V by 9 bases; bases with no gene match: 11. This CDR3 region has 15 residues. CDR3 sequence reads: CASSIGSGRLYEQYF. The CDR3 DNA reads TGTGCCAGTAGTATAGGTAGCGGGAGGCTCTACGAGCAGTACTTC.

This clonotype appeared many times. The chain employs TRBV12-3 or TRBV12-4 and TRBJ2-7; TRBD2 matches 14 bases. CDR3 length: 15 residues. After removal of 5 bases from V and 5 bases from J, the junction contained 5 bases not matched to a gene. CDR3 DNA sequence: TGTGCCAGCAGTGGGAGACTAGCGGGGGGGAACGAGCAGTACTTC. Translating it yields CASSGRLAGGNEQYF.

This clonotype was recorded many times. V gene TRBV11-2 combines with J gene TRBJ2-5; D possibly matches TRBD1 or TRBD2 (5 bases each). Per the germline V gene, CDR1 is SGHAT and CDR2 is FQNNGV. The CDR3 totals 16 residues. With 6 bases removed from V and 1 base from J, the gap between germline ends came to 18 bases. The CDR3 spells CASSSNPGRTQETQYF. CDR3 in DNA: TGTGCCAGCAGTTCCAATCCGGGACGGACCCAAGAGACCCAGTACTTC.

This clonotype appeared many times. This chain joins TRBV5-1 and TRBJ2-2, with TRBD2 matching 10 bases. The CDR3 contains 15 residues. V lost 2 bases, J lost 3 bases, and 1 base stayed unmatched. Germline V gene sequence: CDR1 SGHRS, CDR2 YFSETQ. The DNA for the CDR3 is TGCGCCAGCAGCTTCCTAGCGGGGGACACCGGGGAGCTGTTTTTT. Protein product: CASSFLAGDTGELFF.

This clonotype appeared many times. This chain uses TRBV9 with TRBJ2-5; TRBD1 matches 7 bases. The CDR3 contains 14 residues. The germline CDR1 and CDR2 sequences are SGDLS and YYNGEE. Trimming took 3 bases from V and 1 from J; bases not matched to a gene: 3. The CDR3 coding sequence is TGTGCCAGCAGCGCGAGACAGGGCCAAGAGACCCAGTACTTC. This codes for CASSARQGQETQYF.

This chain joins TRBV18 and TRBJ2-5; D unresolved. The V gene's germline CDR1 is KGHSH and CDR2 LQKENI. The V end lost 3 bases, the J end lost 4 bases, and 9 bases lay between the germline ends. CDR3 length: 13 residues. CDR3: CASSPAGRETQYF. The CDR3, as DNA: TGTGCCAGCTCACCGGCAGGCAGAGAGACCCAGTACTTC.

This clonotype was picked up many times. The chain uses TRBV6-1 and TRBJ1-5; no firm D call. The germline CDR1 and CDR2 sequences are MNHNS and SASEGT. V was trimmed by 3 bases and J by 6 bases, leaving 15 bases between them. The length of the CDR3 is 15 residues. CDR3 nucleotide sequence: TGTGCCAGCAGTGAGGCGGCCACAGATGCTCAGCCCCAGCATTTT. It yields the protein CASSEAATDAQPQHF.

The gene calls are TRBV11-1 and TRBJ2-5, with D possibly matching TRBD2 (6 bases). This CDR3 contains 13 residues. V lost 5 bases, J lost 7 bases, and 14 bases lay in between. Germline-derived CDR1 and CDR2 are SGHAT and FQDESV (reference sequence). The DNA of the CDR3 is TGTGCCAGCAGCCTGGGACTCGGAGGGACCCAGTACTTC. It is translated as CASSLGLGGTQYF.

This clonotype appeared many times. The DNA of the CDR3 is TGTGCCAGCAGTCATTCGACTAGCGGGACTAGCTCCTACGAGCAGTACTTC. It is translated as CASSHSTSGTSSYEQYF. The chain employs TRBV7-4 and TRBJ2-7; 11 bases map to TRBD2. The V gene's germline CDR1 is SGHVT and CDR2 SQSDAQ. This CDR3 has 17 residues. V gave up 6 bases and J gave up 0 bases; unmatched junction bases: 10.

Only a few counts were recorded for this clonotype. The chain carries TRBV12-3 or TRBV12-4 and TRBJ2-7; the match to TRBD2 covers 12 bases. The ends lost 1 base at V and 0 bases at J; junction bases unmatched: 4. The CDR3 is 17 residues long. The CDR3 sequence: CASSLGTSGTSSYEQYF. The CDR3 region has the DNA TGTGCCAGCAGTTTAGGGACTAGCGGGACGAGCTCCTACGAGCAGTACTTC.

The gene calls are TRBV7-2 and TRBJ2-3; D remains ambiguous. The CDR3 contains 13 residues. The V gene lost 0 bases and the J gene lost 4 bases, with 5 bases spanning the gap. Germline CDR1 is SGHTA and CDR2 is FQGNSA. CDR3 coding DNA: TGTGCCAGCAGCTTAGCCCAGGCAGATACGCAGTATTTT. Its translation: CASSLAQADTQYF.

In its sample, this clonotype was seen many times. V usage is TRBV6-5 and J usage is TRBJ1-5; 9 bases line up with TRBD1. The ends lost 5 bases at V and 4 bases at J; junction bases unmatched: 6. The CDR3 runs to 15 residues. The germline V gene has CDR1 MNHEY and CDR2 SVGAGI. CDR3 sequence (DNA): TGTGCCAGCAGTCCCGGGACAGGGTGGAATCAGCCCCAGCATTTT. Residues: CASSPGTGWNQPQHF.

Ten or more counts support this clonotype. CDR3 nucleotide sequence: TGTGCCAGCACCAAACAGGGGACCTTAGGCTACACCTTC. Residues: CASTKQGTLGYTF. The rearrangement links TRBV6-5 to TRBJ1-2; 7 bases are a match to TRBD1. CDR1 is MNHEY, CDR2 SVGAGI, per germline. V shed 7 bases and J 8 bases; nucleotides not matched to a gene: 10. The CDR3 is 13 amino acids.

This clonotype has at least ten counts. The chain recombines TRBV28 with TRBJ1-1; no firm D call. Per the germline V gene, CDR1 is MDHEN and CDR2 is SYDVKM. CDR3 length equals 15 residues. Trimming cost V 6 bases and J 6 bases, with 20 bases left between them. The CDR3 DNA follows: TGTGCCAGCAGCAAGTTAGGGAGTTTGCGCCCTGAAGCTTTCTTT. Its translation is CASSKLGSLRPEAFF.

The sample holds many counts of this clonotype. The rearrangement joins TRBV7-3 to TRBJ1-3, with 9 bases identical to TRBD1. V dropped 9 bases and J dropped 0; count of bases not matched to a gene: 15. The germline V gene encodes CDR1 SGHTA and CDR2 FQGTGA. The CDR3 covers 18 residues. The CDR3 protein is CASTDRGASEASGNTIYF. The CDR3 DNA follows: TGTGCCAGTACGGACAGGGGAGCCTCCGAAGCCTCTGGAAACACCATATATTTT.

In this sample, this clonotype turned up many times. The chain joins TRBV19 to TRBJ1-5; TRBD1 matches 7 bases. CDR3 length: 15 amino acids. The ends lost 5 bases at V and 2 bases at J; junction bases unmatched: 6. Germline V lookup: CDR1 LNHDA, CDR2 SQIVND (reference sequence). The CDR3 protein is CASSSAGTGNQPQHF. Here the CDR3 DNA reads TGTGCCAGTAGTTCCGCCGGGACAGGCAATCAGCCCCAGCATTTT. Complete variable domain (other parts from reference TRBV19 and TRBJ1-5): DGGITQSPKYLFRKEGQNVTLSCEQNLNHDAMYWYRQDPGQGLRLIYYSQIVNDFQKGDIAEGYSVSREKKESFPLTVTSAQKNPTAFYLCASSSAGTGNQPQHFGDGTRLSIL.

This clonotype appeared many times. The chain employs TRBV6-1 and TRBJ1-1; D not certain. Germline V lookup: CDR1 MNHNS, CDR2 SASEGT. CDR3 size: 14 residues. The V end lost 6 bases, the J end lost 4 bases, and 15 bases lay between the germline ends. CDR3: CASRETSLATEAFF. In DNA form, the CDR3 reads TGTGCCAGCAGGGAGACTAGCCTGGCCACTGAAGCTTTCTTT.

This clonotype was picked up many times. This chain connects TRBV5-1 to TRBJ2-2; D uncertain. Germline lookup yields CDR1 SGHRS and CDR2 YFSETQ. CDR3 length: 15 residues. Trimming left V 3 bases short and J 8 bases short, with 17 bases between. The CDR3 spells CASSSSGRSGGELFF. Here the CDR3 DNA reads TGCGCCAGCAGCTCTTCGGGCCGGAGTGGTGGGGAGCTGTTTTTT.

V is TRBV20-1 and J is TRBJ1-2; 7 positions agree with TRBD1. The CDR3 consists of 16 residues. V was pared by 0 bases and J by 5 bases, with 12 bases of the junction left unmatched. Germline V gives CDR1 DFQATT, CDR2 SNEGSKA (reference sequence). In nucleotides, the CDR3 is TGCAGTGCTAGAGATGGGACAGTTCAATCCTCATATGGCTACACCTTC. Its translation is CSARDGTVQSSYGYTF.

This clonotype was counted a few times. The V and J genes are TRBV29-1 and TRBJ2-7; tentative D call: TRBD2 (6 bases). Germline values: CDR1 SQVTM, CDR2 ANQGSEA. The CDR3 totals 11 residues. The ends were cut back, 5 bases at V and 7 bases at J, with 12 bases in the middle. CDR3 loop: CSVFDGGEQYF. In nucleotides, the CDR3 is TGCAGCGTTTTTGATGGGGGGGAGCAGTACTTC.

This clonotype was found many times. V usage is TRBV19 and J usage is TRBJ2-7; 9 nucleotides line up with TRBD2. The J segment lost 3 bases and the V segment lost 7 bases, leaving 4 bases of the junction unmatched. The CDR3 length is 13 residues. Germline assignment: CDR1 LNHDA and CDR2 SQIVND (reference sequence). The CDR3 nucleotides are TGTGCCAGTACCCCTAGCGGGGTCTACGAGCAGTACTTC. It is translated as CASTPSGVYEQYF.

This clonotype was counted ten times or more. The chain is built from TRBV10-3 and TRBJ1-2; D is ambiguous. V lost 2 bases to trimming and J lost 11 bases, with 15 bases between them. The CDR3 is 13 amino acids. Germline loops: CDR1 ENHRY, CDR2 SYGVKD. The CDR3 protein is CAISEPNRRGYTF. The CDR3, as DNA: TGTGCCATCAGTGAGCCTAACAGACGCGGATACACCTTC.

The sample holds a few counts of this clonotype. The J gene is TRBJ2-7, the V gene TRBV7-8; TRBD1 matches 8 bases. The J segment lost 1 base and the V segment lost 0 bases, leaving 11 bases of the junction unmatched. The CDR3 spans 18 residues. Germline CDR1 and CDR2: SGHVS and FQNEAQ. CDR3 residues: CASSLASFGTGRSYEQYF. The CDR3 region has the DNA TGTGCCAGCAGCTTAGCGTCTTTTGGGACAGGCCGATCCTACGAGCAGTACTTC.

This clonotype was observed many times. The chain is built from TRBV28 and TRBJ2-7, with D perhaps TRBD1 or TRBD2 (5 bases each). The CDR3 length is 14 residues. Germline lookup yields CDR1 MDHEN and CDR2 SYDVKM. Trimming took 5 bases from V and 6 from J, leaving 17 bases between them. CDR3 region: CASSPSQWGSEQYF. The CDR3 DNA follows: TGTGCCAGCAGTCCATCACAATGGGGGAGCGAGCAGTACTTC.